The 10 T cell receptor beta chains listed next were all sequenced from one sample in a study of cytomegalovirus exposure and HLA in healthy donors. TCRdb's copy holds only in-frame clones and misses some; the assay was immunoSEQ multiplex PCR. This table holds 90,000 or so clones, approximately 96% found once. The sample comprised PBMCs. Source of these receptors: a man younger than 35 in good health and CMV-seronegative.

The chain combines TRBV4-3 with TRBJ2-3, with TRBD2 identical over 7 bases. Germline values: CDR1 LGHNA, CDR2 YSLEER. The CDR3 length is 14 residues. Losses at the gene ends were 4 bases for V and 0 bases for J; bases not matched to a gene: 1. DNA of the CDR3: TGCGCCAGCAGCCCAGCGGGGAGCACAGATACGCAGTATTTT. This encodes CASSPAGSTDTQYF.

The CDR3 sequence: CASTRGSEGDTEAFF. For the CDR3, the DNA is TGTGCCAGCACCAGGGGGTCAGAGGGTGACACTGAAGCTTTCTTT. The V gene is TRBV7-9, the J gene TRBJ1-1; 7 positions match TRBD1. With 7 bases clipped from V and 3 bases from J, the junction kept 11 bases outside the gene matches. Germline CDR1 reads SEHNR; CDR2 reads FQNEAQ (reference sequence). This CDR3 comprises 15 residues.

This chain joins TRBV5-4 and TRBJ2-1; 14 bases are a match to TRBD2. Germline values: CDR1 SGHNT, CDR2 YYREEE (reference sequence). The junction had 4 bases not matched to a gene; V was cut back by 2 bases and J by 9 bases. CDR3 size: 15 residues. The CDR3 here is CASSLSGLAGAEQFF. The CDR3 DNA is TGTGCCAGCAGCTTATCGGGACTAGCGGGAGCTGAGCAGTTCTTC.

The chain couples TRBV4-1 to TRBJ1-4; weak D call: TRBD1 (6 bases). Germline values: CDR1 MGHRA, CDR2 YSYEKL. The CDR3 loop spans 19 amino acids. Trimming removed 1 base at V and 6 bases at J, with 24 bases between. CDR3 in amino acids: CASSQGRFTATGWDEKLFF. DNA of the CDR3: TGCGCCAGCAGCCAAGGGCGGTTCACCGCGACAGGCTGGGATGAAAAACTGTTTTTT.

This rearrangement joins TRBV7-3 to TRBJ1-4, with a tentative D call TRBD1 (5 bases). Per the germline V gene, CDR1 is SGHTA and CDR2 is FQGTGA. This CDR3 has 15 amino acids. V lost 5 bases and J 7 bases, leaving 17 bases between the germline ends. The CDR3 DNA is TGTGCCAGCAGCCCCTCAGTATCCGGGGGTGAAAAACTGTTTTTT. This encodes CASSPSVSGGEKLFF.

The chain combines TRBV5-4 with TRBJ1-4; D gene uncertain. Trimming removed 3 bases at V and 8 bases at J, with 11 bases between. The germline CDR1 and CDR2 sequences are SGHNT and YYREEE (reference sequence). CDR3 length: 13 residues. The CDR3 DNA sequence: TGTGCCAGCAGCTCAGGTGGCGTAGAAAAACTGTTTTTT. This gives the protein CASSSGGVEKLFF.

This chain uses TRBV6-5 with TRBJ2-3; D perhaps matches TRBD2 (5 bases). This CDR3 spans 14 amino acids. V was clipped by 0 bases and J by 1 base, with 5 bases between them. CDR1 and CDR2 from the germline V gene are MNHEY and SVGAGI. DNA of the CDR3: TGTGCCAGCAGTTACTCGGAGGGCACAGATACGCAGTATTTT. Encoded protein: CASSYSEGTDTQYF.

V gene TRBV5-8 combines with J gene TRBJ2-7; 11 bases are shared with TRBD1. The CDR3 totals 15 residues. Per germline, CDR1 SGHTS and CDR2 YDEGEE. Losses at the gene ends were 2 bases for V and 4 bases for J; bases not matched to a gene: 5. The CDR3 bases are TGTGCCAGCAGCTTCGGGACAGGGGGTTTATACGAGCAGTACTTC. It translates to CASSFGTGGLYEQYF.

The gene calls are TRBV4-2 and TRBJ2-7; the match to TRBD1 covers 9 bases. Per the germline V gene, CDR1 is LGHNA and CDR2 is YNFKEQ. After removal of 4 bases from V and 3 bases from J, the junction contained 4 bases not matched to a gene. The CDR3 has 14 residues. CDR3 DNA: TGTGCCAGCAGCCCGGGACAGGGCGTCTACGAGCAGTACTTC. Its translation: CASSPGQGVYEQYF.

The CDR3 loop reads CASSSLGGFGTQYF. The CDR3 DNA is TGTGCCAGCAGTTCTTTGGGGGGTTTCGGGACCCAGTACTTC. The chain is built from TRBV28 and TRBJ2-5, with D maybe TRBD2 (6 bases). Trimming removed 4 bases from V and 7 bases from J, with 16 bases in between. The CDR3 has 14 amino acids. Germline CDR1 reads MDHEN; CDR2 reads SYDVKM.